This is a list of T cell receptor beta chains from one sample in a study of sequential checkpoint blockade in melanoma. The method was immunoSEQ multiplex PCR; TCRdb's version includes in-frame clones alone and lacks a portion of them. Altogether 2,200 or so clones are present, about a quarter being singletons, with the ten largest covering about 20%. Here the sequenced sample was tumor tissue (inferred from file names), taken from a patient given nivolumab and ipilimumab in sequence. These receptors were taken from a human donor with melanoma. Both conserved end residues are part of each CDR3. A D gene is named only where the DNA matches it firmly. A row's size may be missing; if present it is once, few, many or a size class.

>medium-sized|TRBJ1-5|TRBV6-8|-
CASSSLDGSQPQHF
TGTGCCAGCAGTTCTCTAGACGGGTCACAGCCCCAGCATTTT
>few|TRBJ1-5|TRBV11-3|-
CASSLLVGENQPQHF
TGTGCCAGCAGCTTGCTCGTGGGGGAGAATCAGCCCCAGCATTTT
>medium-sized|TRBJ1-2|TRBV1|-
CASSQSQGYGYTF
TGCGCCAGCAGCCAAAGCCAGGGGTATGGCTACACCTTC
>-|TRBJ1-2|TRBV10-2|-
CASSETDLYGYTF
TGCGCCAGCAGTGAGACAGATCTCTATGGCTACACCTTC
>large|TRBJ2-4|TRBV12-5|-
CASGLVRDGSKVIQYF
TGTGCTAGTGGTTTGGTTCGGGACGGGTCGAAAGTCATTCAGTACTTC
>-|TRBJ1-4|TRBV6-8|-
CAISGGHSEKLFF
TGTGCCATCAGTGGGGGACATTCTGAAAAACTGTTTTTT
>large|TRBJ2-5|TRBV6-8|TRBD1
CASSDWDRRQETQYF
TGTGCCAGCAGTGATTGGGACAGACGCCAAGAGACCCAGTACTTC
>-|TRBJ2-7|TRBV30|-
CAWSVGQFYEQYF
TGTGCCTGGAGTGTAGGGCAGTTCTACGAGCAGTACTTC
>few|TRBJ1-1|TRBV5-1|TRBD1
CASRAQGAQTEAFF
TGCGCCAGCAGAGCCCAGGGGGCACAGACTGAAGCTTTCTTT
>-|TRBJ1-4|TRBV15|TRBD1
CATSFRTGATNEKLFF
TGTGCCACCAGCTTCCGGACAGGGGCAACTAATGAAAAACTGTTTTTT
>medium-sized|TRBJ2-1|TRBV6-1|-
CASSEAGGPYNEQFF
TGTGCCAGCAGTGAAGCAGGGGGTCCATACAATGAGCAGTTCTTC
>-|TRBJ1-2|TRBV10-2|TRBD1
CASSPDRASGYTF
TGCGCCAGCAGCCCTGACAGGGCGTCGGGCTACACCTTC
>-|TRBJ2-5|TRBV5-1|TRBD1
CASSPGTEILQETQYF
TGCGCCAGCAGTCCCGGGACAGAAATTCTCCAAGAGACCCAGTACTTC
>large|TRBJ2-1|TRBV18|-
CASSPPGGTYNEQFF
TGTGCCAGCTCACCACCGGGGGGAACCTACAATGAGCAGTTCTTC
>few|TRBJ1-6|TRBV6-8|-
CASSYRPNGDSPLHF
TGTGCCAGCAGTTACCGCCCTAACGGAGATTCACCCCTCCACTTT
>medium-sized|TRBJ2-2|TRBV11-3|TRBD1
CASSLEGTGVGRLFF
TGTGCCAGCAGCTTGGAGGGGACAGGGGTGGGTCGGCTGTTTTTT
>-|TRBJ2-2|TRBV11-3|-
CASSYPPGTGELFF
TGTGCCAGCAGCTACCCACCCGGCACCGGGGAGCTGTTTTTT
>many|TRBJ2-3|TRBV6-8|-
CAIRPDHVGTDTQYF
TGTGCCATCAGGCCGGACCACGTTGGTACAGATACGCAGTATTTT
>few|TRBJ1-6|TRBV12-5|-
CASTDYNSPLHF
TGTGCCAGCACAGACTATAATTCACCCCTCCACTTT
>once|TRBJ1-1|TRBV29-1|-
CSVGGRNTEAFF
TGCAGCGTTGGAGGACGAAACACTGAAGCTTTCTTT
>few|TRBJ2-2|TRBV30|TRBD1
CAWSVQGHRNTGELFF
TGTGCCTGGAGTGTACAGGGGCACAGGAACACCGGGGAGCTGTTTTTT
>few|TRBJ1-4|TRBV5-1|TRBD1
CASSLFPGQGAGTNEKLFF
TGCGCCAGCAGCTTGTTCCCGGGACAGGGGGCAGGGACTAATGAAAAACTGTTTTTT
>few|TRBJ2-1|TRBV30|-
CAWNRASYNEQFF
TGTGCCTGGAATAGGGCCTCCTACAATGAGCAGTTCTTC
>-|TRBJ2-2|TRBV19|-
CASSIGRAVGELFF
TGTGCCAGTAGTATAGGTCGGGCGGTGGGGGAGCTGTTTTTT
>-|TRBJ1-2|TRBV30|TRBD1
CAWSVLGTGLDGYTF
TGTGCCTGGAGTGTACTCGGGACAGGGCTCGATGGCTACACCTTC
>large|TRBJ2-1|TRBV14|-
CASSQDWASSYNEQFF
TGTGCCAGCAGCCAAGATTGGGCCAGCTCCTACAATGAGCAGTTCTTC
>-|TRBJ2-2|TRBV2|TRBD2
CASSFGTSPNTGELFF
TGTGCCAGCAGCTTTGGGACTAGCCCGAACACCGGGGAGCTGTTTTTT
>few|TRBJ1-3|TRBV11-3|TRBD1
CASSPTGGRNTIYF
TGTGCCAGCAGTCCTACAGGGGGCAGAAACACCATATATTTT